These T cell receptor beta chains were read from a single sample in a study of blood T cell repertoires in COVID-19. The assay was immunoSEQ multiplex PCR, and TCRdb's table has in-frame clones only and misses some. The sample has 200,000 to 300,000 clones; around four fifths are singletons. The material sequenced was peripheral blood. Receptors originate from a woman aged 80 or over with acute or convalescent COVID-19. The CDR3 runs from the conserved cysteine through the conserved F or W. The order of the fields is J gene, D gene, V gene, clone size, CDR3 DNA, CDR3 protein. The D gene is left open where the match is weak. A row's size may be missing; if present it is once, few, many or a size class.

j_call: TRBJ1-1; d_call: .; v_call: TRBV12-3/TRBV12-4; clone_size: .; cdr3_nt: TGTGCCAGCAGTTTCCGGACACAAGCTTTCTTT; cdr3_aa: CASSFRTQAFF
j_call: TRBJ1-1; d_call: .; v_call: TRBV7-2; clone_size: .; cdr3_nt: TGTGCCAGCAGCTCCCACTTGAACACTGAAGCTTTCTTT; cdr3_aa: CASSSHLNTEAFF
j_call: TRBJ2-1; d_call: TRBD1; v_call: TRBV2; clone_size: .; cdr3_nt: TGTGCCAGCAGTATGAGAGACAGGGTTGGAAATGAGCAGTTCTTC; cdr3_aa: CASSMRDRVGNEQFF
j_call: TRBJ1-1; d_call: TRBD1; v_call: TRBV20-1; clone_size: few; cdr3_nt: TGCAGTGCTAGTCGGGACAGTAACACTGAAGCTTTCTTT; cdr3_aa: CSASRDSNTEAFF
j_call: TRBJ1-2; d_call: .; v_call: TRBV5-8; clone_size: .; cdr3_nt: TGTGCCAGCAGCTTGGACAGGGTTTATGGCTACACCTTC; cdr3_aa: CASSLDRVYGYTF
j_call: TRBJ2-2; d_call: .; v_call: TRBV12-3/TRBV12-4; clone_size: .; cdr3_nt: TGTGCCAGCAGTTTAGAGCTCACCGGGGAGCTGTTTTTT; cdr3_aa: CASSLELTGELFF
j_call: TRBJ1-1; d_call: .; v_call: TRBV19; clone_size: .; cdr3_nt: TGTGCCAGTAGTCGGGAGGGGCCAACTGAAGCTTTCTTT; cdr3_aa: CASSREGPTEAFF
j_call: TRBJ1-1; d_call: .; v_call: TRBV4-3; clone_size: once; cdr3_nt: TGCGCCAGCAGCCAAACCACAGGCCTCACTGAAGCTTTCTTT; cdr3_aa: CASSQTTGLTEAFF
j_call: TRBJ2-5; d_call: TRBD2; v_call: TRBV9; clone_size: .; cdr3_nt: TGTGCCAGCAGCGCCGAATTCCCGGGACTAGCGGGAGTAGAGACCCAGTACTTC; cdr3_aa: CASSAEFPGLAGVETQYF
j_call: TRBJ2-1; d_call: TRBD2; v_call: TRBV3-1/TRBV3-2; clone_size: .; cdr3_nt: TGTGCCAGCAGCCAAGGTTGGCGGGAGAGAAGTATATATGAGCAGTTCTTC; cdr3_aa: CASSQGWRERSIYEQFF
j_call: TRBJ2-1; d_call: TRBD1; v_call: TRBV7-6; clone_size: .; cdr3_nt: TGTGCCAGCAGCTTTCGGACAGGGGGAAACAATGAGCAGTTCTTC; cdr3_aa: CASSFRTGGNNEQFF
j_call: TRBJ1-2; d_call: .; v_call: TRBV7-8; clone_size: .; cdr3_nt: TGTGCCAGCAGCTCCAGGGGCCTAAACTATGGCTACACCTTC; cdr3_aa: CASSSRGLNYGYTF
j_call: TRBJ2-3; d_call: .; v_call: TRBV28; clone_size: .; cdr3_nt: TGTGCCAGCTCAAGACAGGTCCCCCGTGGTACGCAGTATTTT; cdr3_aa: CASSRQVPRGTQYF
j_call: TRBJ2-3; d_call: .; v_call: TRBV7-9; clone_size: .; cdr3_nt: TGTGCCAGCAGCTTCCAGGGGGGTTCAGATACGCAGTATTTT; cdr3_aa: CASSFQGGSDTQYF
j_call: TRBJ1-1; d_call: .; v_call: TRBV18; clone_size: .; cdr3_nt: TGTGCCAGCTCAGACTCGAGGAACACTGAAGCTTTCTTT; cdr3_aa: CASSDSRNTEAFF
j_call: TRBJ2-2; d_call: .; v_call: TRBV10-1; clone_size: .; cdr3_nt: TGCGCCAGCACCAAGCCCACCGGGACAACGAAGAACACCGGGGAGCTGTTTTTT; cdr3_aa: CASTKPTGTTKNTGELFF
j_call: TRBJ1-2; d_call: TRBD1; v_call: TRBV2; clone_size: .; cdr3_nt: TGTGCCAGCAGTTTGGGACAGTTAGTGGGTGGCTACACCTTC; cdr3_aa: CASSLGQLVGGYTF
j_call: TRBJ1-1; d_call: .; v_call: TRBV28; clone_size: .; cdr3_nt: TGTGCCAGCAGTCCGCGCGGGGCAGGTAACACTGAAGCTTTCTTT; cdr3_aa: CASSPRGAGNTEAFF
j_call: TRBJ2-1; d_call: TRBD1; v_call: TRBV23-1; clone_size: .; cdr3_nt: TGCGCCAGCACCCCAGGGACAGGCCCCTACAATGAGCAGTTCTTC; cdr3_aa: CASTPGTGPYNEQFF
j_call: TRBJ1-2; d_call: .; v_call: TRBV11-2; clone_size: .; cdr3_nt: TGTGCCAGCAGGTCCGGGACTTCTGGCTACACCTTC; cdr3_aa: CASRSGTSGYTF
j_call: TRBJ1-2; d_call: TRBD1; v_call: TRBV6-5; clone_size: few; cdr3_nt: TGTGCCAGCAAATATTCGGGACAGCCTGTCTATGGCTACACCTTC; cdr3_aa: CASKYSGQPVYGYTF
j_call: TRBJ1-5; d_call: TRBD1; v_call: TRBV6-5; clone_size: .; cdr3_nt: TGTGCCAGCAGCGGAGACAGGGCTAGCAATCAGCCCCAGCATTTT; cdr3_aa: CASSGDRASNQPQHF
j_call: TRBJ2-1; d_call: TRBD2; v_call: TRBV9; clone_size: .; cdr3_nt: TGTGCCAGCAGCGGCAATAGCGGGGAGCAGTTCTTC; cdr3_aa: CASSGNSGEQFF
j_call: TRBJ2-5; d_call: .; v_call: TRBV5-1; clone_size: .; cdr3_nt: TGCGCCAGCAGCGTAAACCAAGAGACCCAGTACTTC; cdr3_aa: CASSVNQETQYF
j_call: TRBJ1-5; d_call: .; v_call: TRBV2; clone_size: .; cdr3_nt: TGTGCCAGCAGGAGAGGGAGTAATAGCAATCAGCCCCAGCATTTT; cdr3_aa: CASRRGSNSNQPQHF
j_call: TRBJ1-1; d_call: TRBD1; v_call: TRBV19; clone_size: .; cdr3_nt: TGTGCCAGTAGTCACCGGGACAGTCATGAAGCTTTCTTT; cdr3_aa: CASSHRDSHEAFF
j_call: TRBJ2-1; d_call: TRBD2; v_call: TRBV5-8; clone_size: .; cdr3_nt: TGTGCCAGCAGCCGGGGGGACTATGTCTCCTACAATGAGCAGTTCTTC; cdr3_aa: CASSRGDYVSYNEQFF
j_call: TRBJ2-2; d_call: .; v_call: TRBV18; clone_size: .; cdr3_nt: TGTGCCAGCCCGCTCCCGGACAGTCGGACCGGGGAGCTGTTTTTT; cdr3_aa: CASPLPDSRTGELFF
j_call: TRBJ1-5; d_call: .; v_call: TRBV20-1; clone_size: .; cdr3_nt: TGCAGTGCTAGTCAAGCAGGGCTGGATAGCAATCAGCCCCAGCATTTT; cdr3_aa: CSASQAGLDSNQPQHF
j_call: TRBJ2-3; d_call: TRBD2; v_call: TRBV6-1; clone_size: .; cdr3_nt: TGTGCCAGCAGTGAAGTACGGCTAGCGGGAGTGACAGATACGCAGTATTTT; cdr3_aa: CASSEVRLAGVTDTQYF
j_call: TRBJ2-2; d_call: .; v_call: TRBV18; clone_size: .; cdr3_nt: TGTGCCAGCTCACCCTTGCGGAGGACGGACACCGGGGAGCTGTTTTTT; cdr3_aa: CASSPLRRTDTGELFF
j_call: TRBJ2-2; d_call: .; v_call: TRBV9; clone_size: few; cdr3_nt: TGTGCCAGCAGATCCGGGTCTCGAACCGGGGAGCTGTTTTTT; cdr3_aa: CASRSGSRTGELFF
j_call: TRBJ1-5; d_call: .; v_call: TRBV28; clone_size: .; cdr3_nt: TGTGCCAGCAGTTTAAGGCAGGGAGGACAGCCCCAGCATTTT; cdr3_aa: CASSLRQGGQPQHF
j_call: TRBJ2-7; d_call: TRBD2; v_call: TRBV7-2; clone_size: .; cdr3_nt: TGTGCCAGCAGCTCTTCAGCACTAGCGGGATCCTACGAGCAGTACTTC; cdr3_aa: CASSSSALAGSYEQYF
j_call: TRBJ1-3; d_call: .; v_call: TRBV15; clone_size: .; cdr3_nt: TGTGCCACCAGTCGGGGGGCTGGAAACACCATATATTTT; cdr3_aa: CATSRGAGNTIYF
j_call: TRBJ2-3; d_call: TRBD1; v_call: TRBV6-5; clone_size: .; cdr3_nt: TGTGCCAGCAGTCAACGACAGGGGGCTACAGATACGCAGTATTTT; cdr3_aa: CASSQRQGATDTQYF
j_call: TRBJ2-5; d_call: .; v_call: TRBV19; clone_size: .; cdr3_nt: TGTGCCAGTAGCCAGGGACTAGAGACCCAGTACTTC; cdr3_aa: CASSQGLETQYF
j_call: TRBJ2-2; d_call: TRBD2; v_call: TRBV28; clone_size: .; cdr3_nt: TGTGCCAGCAGAGTTTACGGAGGGAGGGGAAACACCGGGGAGCTGTTTTTT; cdr3_aa: CASRVYGGRGNTGELFF
j_call: TRBJ1-1; d_call: TRBD1; v_call: TRBV6-2/TRBV6-3; clone_size: .; cdr3_nt: TGTGCCAGCAGTTACTTGGGACAGGGTTTTGAAGCTTTCTTT; cdr3_aa: CASSYLGQGFEAFF
j_call: TRBJ2-3; d_call: TRBD2; v_call: TRBV9; clone_size: .; cdr3_nt: TGTGCCAGCAGCGAGATGGCCGGACTAGCGGGGCGCACAGATACGCAGTATTTT; cdr3_aa: CASSEMAGLAGRTDTQYF
j_call: TRBJ1-6; d_call: TRBD1; v_call: TRBV5-6; clone_size: .; cdr3_nt: TGTGCCAGCAGCATCCGGGACAGATCCTATAATTCACCCCTCCACTTT; cdr3_aa: CASSIRDRSYNSPLHF
j_call: TRBJ1-2; d_call: .; v_call: TRBV3-1/TRBV3-2; clone_size: .; cdr3_nt: TGTGCCAGCAGCCAAGGTGGACATGACTATGGCTACACCTTC; cdr3_aa: CASSQGGHDYGYTF
j_call: TRBJ2-6; d_call: .; v_call: TRBV28; clone_size: once; cdr3_nt: TGTGCCAGCAGTTCAAGCACAGCGGCTGGGGCCAACGTCCTGACTTTC; cdr3_aa: CASSSSTAAGANVLTF
j_call: TRBJ1-5; d_call: TRBD1; v_call: TRBV19; clone_size: once; cdr3_nt: TGTGCCAGTAGCTCAGGGGGCATAGGCAATCAGCCCCAGCATTTT; cdr3_aa: CASSSGGIGNQPQHF
j_call: TRBJ1-4; d_call: TRBD1; v_call: TRBV5-5; clone_size: .; cdr3_nt: TGTGCCAGCAGCTTGGACAGGGGGGAAAAACTGTTTTTT; cdr3_aa: CASSLDRGEKLFF
j_call: TRBJ1-5; d_call: .; v_call: TRBV29-1; clone_size: .; cdr3_nt: TGCAGCGTTGTGAAGGACAGTAATCAGCCCCAGCATTTT; cdr3_aa: CSVVKDSNQPQHF
j_call: TRBJ1-2; d_call: .; v_call: TRBV7-2; clone_size: .; cdr3_nt: TGTGCCAGCAGCTTAGGTATAGGAGGAAGCTATGGCTACACCTTC; cdr3_aa: CASSLGIGGSYGYTF
j_call: TRBJ2-7; d_call: TRBD1; v_call: TRBV28; clone_size: .; cdr3_nt: TGTGCCAGCAGTCGCCTCCGGACAGGAGACTACGAGCAGTACTTC; cdr3_aa: CASSRLRTGDYEQYF
j_call: TRBJ1-5; d_call: .; v_call: TRBV2; clone_size: .; cdr3_nt: TGTGCCAGCAGAGCAGAGGGTGGTTTGCCCCAGCATTTT; cdr3_aa: CASRAEGGLPQHF
j_call: TRBJ2-1; d_call: TRBD2; v_call: TRBV5-1; clone_size: .; cdr3_nt: TGCGCCAGCGGGAGGGCCTTCTACAATGAGCAGTTCTTC; cdr3_aa: CASGRAFYNEQFF
j_call: TRBJ1-2; d_call: .; v_call: TRBV14; clone_size: .; cdr3_nt: TGTGCCAGCAGCCAAGATTGGAGGGGCGCTGATGGCTACACCTTC; cdr3_aa: CASSQDWRGADGYTF
j_call: TRBJ1-4; d_call: .; v_call: TRBV7-6; clone_size: few; cdr3_nt: TGTGCCAGCAGCTTAGGCGCAGGTCAGAATGAAAAACTGTTTTTT; cdr3_aa: CASSLGAGQNEKLFF
j_call: TRBJ2-7; d_call: TRBD1; v_call: TRBV4-2; clone_size: .; cdr3_nt: TGTGCCAGCAGTCCTAAGCAATCAGGACAGGGAGGCGAGCAGTACTTC; cdr3_aa: CASSPKQSGQGGEQYF
j_call: TRBJ1-3; d_call: .; v_call: TRBV6-5; clone_size: .; cdr3_nt: TGTGCCAGCAGTTACCCTCAAGGAGGATCTGGAAACACCATATATTTT; cdr3_aa: CASSYPQGGSGNTIYF
j_call: TRBJ1-2; d_call: .; v_call: TRBV19; clone_size: few; cdr3_nt: TGTGCCAGTAGCAAGGAATCGAGGCCTTTGCATGGCTACACCTTC; cdr3_aa: CASSKESRPLHGYTF
j_call: TRBJ2-2; d_call: .; v_call: TRBV7-2; clone_size: .; cdr3_nt: TGTGCCAGCAGCTTAGAACAGGGTTATCGGGAGCTGTTTTTT; cdr3_aa: CASSLEQGYRELFF